This T cell receptor beta chain originates from a study of cytomegalovirus exposure and HLA in healthy donors. This CDR3 is built from 17 residues. The germline gives CDR1 MDHEN, CDR2 SYDVKM. With V trimmed by 4 bases and J by 0 bases, 7 bases remained unmatched. On this clone: Its cognate antigen is unknown.

This PCR relied on a set of 60 Vbeta primers and 13 Jbeta primers. The protocol was immunoSEQ multiplex PCR, while the TCRdb copy is restricted to in-frame clones and leaves out a portion. The profile shows about 150,000 clones, 70% to 80% of them singletons. The study, taken as a whole, reports: As a later analysis showed, a missense DCLRE1C variant was linked to trimming of TCR beta V- and J-genes. Through in vitro validation, a few CMV-associated chains were shown to be specific for CMV antigens. Later analysis placed DRB1 highest and HLA-C lowest in TCR association rates, which differed by HLA locus. Reports credit the classifier with highly specific, highly sensitive diagnosis of cytomegalovirus status.

Sequences were obtained from PBMCs. This sequence originates from a woman aged 40 to 55 in good health and CMV-seronegative. The chain recombines TRBV28 with TRBJ1-4; 8 nucleotides match TRBD1. CDR3 sequence (DNA): TGTGCCAGCAGTTCCCCTCAGGGGGCCCCAACTAATGAAAAACTGTTTTTT. Protein: CASSSPQGAPTNEKLFF.